A single T cell receptor (beta chain) is shown here with its context. Its cognate antigen is unknown. V was trimmed by 5 bases and J by 8 bases, leaving 15 bases between them. CDR1 SEHNR and CDR2 FQNEAQ come from the germline V gene (reference sequence). This CDR3 comprises 14 residues. The input for sorted-subset replicate PCRs was around 0.2 ug DNA, tens of thousands of T cell genomes. Sequencing used immunoSEQ multiplex PCR; TCRdb keeps in-frame clones, though not all of them. The sample contains about 980,000 clones, over 75% of which appear only once. This sample is drawn from a study of shared clonotypes between healthy human individuals. The overall study: Three plates each covered CD4 naive and memory; CD8 naive two, CD8 memory one. Study observations and caveats: Richness estimates generally favored naive over memory subsets.

Donors were healthy HIV-negative adults without recently reported acute infections or vaccinations. The V call is TRBV7-9, the J call TRBJ1-4; TRBD1 is a possible D gene (6 bases). The receptor was isolated from a man between 18 and 29 years old in good health. Sequencing used memory CD4+ T cells sorted from blood. Subset reported: CD45RA-negative fraction. CDR3 in DNA: TGTGCCAGCAGCCAATCAGGGGTTTTGGAAAAACTGTTTTTT. Translated: CASSQSGVLEKLFF.